These 22 T cell receptor beta chains were all obtained from the same sample, sequenced in a study of cytomegalovirus exposure and HLA in healthy donors. A multiplex PCR was run with 60 Vbeta primers and 13 Jbeta primers. Measured with immunoSEQ multiplex PCR; TCRdb has only the in-frame clones, and not every one. This table has some 110,000 clones, under 80% appearing once. Sequencing was done on a sample of PBMCs. All receptors come from a woman aged 45 to 65 in good health and CMV-seropositive.

The rearrangement joins TRBV29-1 to TRBJ2-2; D is uncertain. Germline V gene data show CDR1 as SQVTM and CDR2 as ANQGSEA. Trimming took 5 bases from V and 5 from J, leaving 12 bases between them. The CDR3 covers 13 residues. CDR3 loop: CSVLGLRTGELFF. The DNA of the CDR3 is TGCAGCGTTCTCGGCCTGAGGACCGGGGAGCTGTTTTTT.

This sequence joins TRBV6-1 and TRBJ1-2, with a possible D match to TRBD1 (6 bases). Trimming took 2 bases from V and 6 from J, leaving 13 bases between them. CDR3 length: 14 residues. Germline CDR1 and CDR2: MNHNS and SASEGT. The CDR3 is CASSELQGYDGYTF. Written as DNA, the CDR3 is TGTGCCAGCAGTGAATTGCAGGGGTATGATGGCTACACCTTC.

The V gene is TRBV7-6, the J gene TRBJ1-2; possibly TRBD1 for D (5 bases). Per the germline V gene, CDR1 is SGHVS and CDR2 is FNYEAQ. This CDR3 contains 13 residues. V shed 5 bases and J shed 3 bases, with 10 bases lying between them. The DNA of the CDR3 is TGTGCCAGCAGCGTGAGCAGGGACTATGGCTACACCTTC. Translated, it gives CASSVSRDYGYTF.

The rearrangement joins TRBV27 to TRBJ2-7; 15 bases map to TRBD2. The germline V gene encodes CDR1 MNHEY and CDR2 SMNVEV (reference sequence). The length of the CDR3 is 17 residues. V lost 6 bases, J lost 5 bases, and 11 bases stayed unmatched. The CDR3 DNA follows: TGTGCCAGCAGCTCAGGGACTAGCGGGAGGTATATCCACGAGCAGTACTTC. Amino acids: CASSSGTSGRYIHEQYF.

This chain joins TRBV30 and TRBJ2-2, with TRBD2 matching 8 bases. The CDR3 is 14 amino acids. V was clipped by 4 bases and J by 7 bases; unmatched bases: 8. Germline V gene sequence: CDR1 GTSNPN, CDR2 SVGIG (reference sequence). The CDR3 nucleotides read TGTGCCTGGAACGGGGGGGAGAGGGGCGGGGAGCTGTTTTTT. It translates to CAWNGGERGGELFF.

The rearrangement uses TRBV5-4 and TRBJ2-5; the D gene is possibly TRBD1 (6 bases). The J call is in doubt because the DNA end fits TRBJ2-7 better. Germline CDR1 reads SGHNT; CDR2 reads YYREEE (reference sequence). The length of the CDR3 is 13 residues. The CDR3 nucleotides are TGTGCCAGCAGTGGGGGCGGAGGCTACGAGCAGTACTTC. Amino acids: CASSGGGGYEQYF.

The rearrangement links TRBV7-6 to TRBJ2-1; the match to TRBD2 covers 11 bases. This CDR3 is built from 15 residues. Germline CDR1 and CDR2: SGHVS and FNYEAQ. V lost 4 bases, J lost 4 bases, and 3 bases stayed unmatched. The CDR3 DNA sequence: TGTGCCAGCAGCTCTACTAGCGGGGGATACAATGAGCAGTTCTTC. The encoded protein is CASSSTSGGYNEQFF.

The rearrangement joins TRBV7-8 to TRBJ2-4; 8 nucleotides align to TRBD2. CDR3 size: 17 residues. From germline, CDR1 is SGHVS and CDR2 FQNEAQ. The junction had 12 bases not matched to a gene; V was cut back by 5 bases and J by 3 bases. The CDR3 nucleotides read TGTGCCAGCAGCCCCGGGAGGGCAGGGGAGATCAAAAACATTCAGTACTTC. Encoded protein: CASSPGRAGEIKNIQYF. The full variable domain, its missing parts supplied by reference TRBV7-8 and TRBJ2-4, is GAGVSQSPRYKVAKRGQDVALRCDPISGHVSLFWYQQALGQGPEFLTYFQNEAQLDKSGLPSDRFFAERPEGSVSTLKIQRTQQEDSAVYLCASSPGRAGEIKNIQYFGAGTRLSVL.

The V call is TRBV27, the J call TRBJ2-7, with TRBD2 matching over 11 bases. The V gene end was trimmed by 5 bases and the J gene end by 4 bases; junction bases not matched to a gene: 7. This CDR3 is 15 amino acids long. Germline-derived CDR1 and CDR2 are MNHEY and SMNVEV (reference sequence). The CDR3 loop is CASSPGLAASYEQYF. CDR3 in DNA: TGTGCCAGCAGTCCGGGACTAGCGGCTTCATACGAGCAGTACTTC.

Only a few counts were recorded for this clone. The chain uses TRBV11-3 and TRBJ2-1, with D maybe TRBD2 (6 bases). Trimming took off 5 bases at V and 8 bases at J, with 16 bases between the two ends. Germline-derived CDR1 and CDR2 are SGHNT and YENEEA. The CDR3 sequence is 14 residues long. CDR3 amino acids: CASSREEGSDEQFF. CDR3 DNA sequence: TGTGCCAGCAGCAGGGAGGAGGGAAGCGATGAGCAGTTCTTC.

The CDR3: CASSNSGTGDYEQYF. The CDR3 DNA sequence: TGTGCCAGCAGCAATTCCGGGACAGGGGACTACGAGCAGTACTTC. V is TRBV6-5 and J is TRBJ2-7; TRBD1 agrees at 10 bases. Germline V gene sequence: CDR1 MNHEY, CDR2 SVGAGI. The CDR3 loop spans 15 amino acids. V gave up 6 bases and J gave up 3 bases; unmatched junction bases: 8.

CDR3 loop: CATLTQGEETQYF. The CDR3 DNA follows: TGTGCCACCCTAACACAGGGGGAAGAGACCCAGTACTTC. The chain links TRBV6-1 to TRBJ2-5, with TRBD1 identical over 8 bases. In germline, CDR1 is MNHNS, CDR2 SASEGT. The CDR3 length is 13 residues. Unmatched junction bases numbered 7, after V lost 10 bases and J lost 3 bases.

This sequence joins TRBV6-1 and TRBJ1-5; no reliable D call. The CDR3 has 13 amino acids. Germline CDR1 reads MNHNS; CDR2 reads SASEGT. The V end was cut by 10 bases, the J end by 2 bases, with 12 bases between. The chain's CDR3 is CATVEGGNQPQHF. Here the CDR3 DNA reads TGTGCCACGGTCGAGGGTGGCAATCAGCCCCAGCATTTT.

This chain's CDR3 is CASLAEQGSNQPQHF. The CDR3 DNA sequence: TGTGCCAGCCTAGCGGAACAGGGAAGCAATCAGCCCCAGCATTTT. The chain links TRBV19 to TRBJ1-5, with a weak D call TRBD1 (6 bases). V was pared by 9 bases and J by 1 base, with 16 bases between. Germline CDR1 and CDR2: LNHDA and SQIVND (reference sequence). CDR3 size: 15 residues.

The chain joins TRBV7-2 to TRBJ1-6; no firm D call. Trimming removed 1 base at V and 0 bases at J, with 10 bases between. From germline, CDR1 is SGHTA and CDR2 FQGNSA. The CDR3 spans 17 residues. CDR3 sequence reads: CASSLDLVSSYNSPLHF. The CDR3 nucleotides read TGTGCCAGCAGCTTAGATTTGGTCAGCTCCTATAATTCACCCCTCCACTTT.

This chain joins TRBV15 and TRBJ1-6; weak D call: TRBD1 (6 bases). Per the germline V gene, CDR1 is LNHNV and CDR2 is YYDKDF (reference sequence). The CDR3 spans 16 residues. The V end lost 0 bases, the J end lost 5 bases, and 11 bases lay between the germline ends. The CDR3 loop is CATSRDRGANNSPLHF. CDR3 coding DNA: TGTGCCACCAGCAGAGATCGGGGGGCTAATAATTCACCCCTCCACTTT.

This clone was recorded once. J is TRBJ1-6 and V is TRBV2; TRBD1 aligns across 9 bases. The V and J ends lost 5 bases and 5 bases, in that order; junction bases with no gene match: 10. The length of the CDR3 is 17 residues. CDR1 and CDR2 (germline): SNHLY, FYNNEI. The CDR3: CASSKGQGGRDNSPLHF. CDR3 nucleotides: TGTGCCAGCAGTAAGGGACAGGGTGGTAGGGATAATTCACCCCTCCACTTT.

The chain joins TRBV5-4 to TRBJ2-2; D remains unclear. CDR3 size: 13 residues. Deletions cut 0 bases from V and 4 bases from J, with 4 bases between. Looked up from germline, CDR1 is SGHNT and CDR2 is YYREEE (reference sequence). CDR3 sequence (DNA): TGTGCCAGCAGCTTGGTCGGCACCGGGGAGCTGTTTTTT. Amino acids: CASSLVGTGELFF.

This clone was counted a few times. The chain recombines TRBV21-1 with TRBJ1-1. TRBV21-1 is termed a pseudogene. This CDR3 contains 17 residues. CDR3 residues: CAPFGPGGRGMNTEAFF. CDR3 DNA sequence: TGTGCACCCTTTGGGCCCGGGGGGCGAGGCATGAACACTGAAGCTTTCTTT.

A few counts support this clone. The rearrangement links TRBV30 to TRBJ1-2, with unresolved D. The CDR3 runs 13 residues. Trimming removed 5 bases from V and 2 bases from J, with 12 bases in between. CDR1 and CDR2 (germline): GTSNPN, SVGIG (reference sequence). This chain's CDR3 is CAWSVARNYGYTF. CDR3 in DNA: TGTGCCTGGTCCGTTGCCAGAAACTATGGCTACACCTTC.

V is TRBV10-2 and J is TRBJ2-2; 15 bases agree with TRBD2. Germline values: CDR1 WSHSY, CDR2 SAAADI. J was trimmed by 2 bases and V by 5 bases; bases with no gene match: 3. There are 17 residues in the CDR3. The CDR3 nucleotides are TGCGCCAGCAGTCGGACTAGCGGGGGGGATAACACCGGGGAGCTGTTTTTT. It specifies CASSRTSGGDNTGELFF.

The J gene is TRBJ1-5, the V gene TRBV30; D gene ambiguous. The germline V and J ends were trimmed by 0 bases and 3 bases, with 12 bases remaining between them. The CDR3 runs to 15 residues. Germline CDR1 is GTSNPN and CDR2 is SVGIG (reference sequence). This chain's CDR3 is CAWSVPTPNNQPQHF. CDR3 coding DNA: TGTGCCTGGAGTGTACCTACCCCCAACAATCAGCCCCAGCATTTT.